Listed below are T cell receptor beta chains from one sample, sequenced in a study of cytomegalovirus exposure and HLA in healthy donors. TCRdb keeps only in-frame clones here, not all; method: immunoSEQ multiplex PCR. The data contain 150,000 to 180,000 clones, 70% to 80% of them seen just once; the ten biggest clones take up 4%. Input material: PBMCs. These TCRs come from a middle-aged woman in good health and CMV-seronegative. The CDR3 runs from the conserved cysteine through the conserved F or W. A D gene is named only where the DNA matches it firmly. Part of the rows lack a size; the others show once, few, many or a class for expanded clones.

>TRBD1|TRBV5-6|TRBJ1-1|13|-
CASRGGQFTEAFF
TGTGCCAGCAGGGGGGGACAGTTCACTGAAGCTTTCTTT
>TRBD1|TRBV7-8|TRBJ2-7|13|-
CASSFDRVHEQYF
TGTGCCAGCAGCTTTGACAGGGTCCACGAGCAGTACTTC
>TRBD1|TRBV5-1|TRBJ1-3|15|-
CASSQDRGAGNTIYF
TGCGCCAGCAGTCAAGACAGGGGGGCTGGAAACACCATATATTTT
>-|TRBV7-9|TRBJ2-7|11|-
CASSTYYEQYF
TGTGCCAGCAGCACTTACTACGAGCAGTACTTC
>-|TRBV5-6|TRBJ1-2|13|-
CASSLYTGPGYTF
TGTGCCAGCAGCTTGTATACAGGGCCCGGCTACACCTTC
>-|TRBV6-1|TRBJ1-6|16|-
CASSVRGSDYNSPLHF
TGTGCCAGCAGTGTAAGGGGCTCCGACTATAATTCACCCCTCCACTTT
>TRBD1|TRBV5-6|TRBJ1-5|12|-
CASSLTGGPQHF
TGTGCCAGCAGCTTGACAGGGGGCCCCCAGCATTTT
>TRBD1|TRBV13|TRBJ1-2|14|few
CASRRTGGNYGYTF
TGTGCCAGCAGGAGGACAGGGGGCAACTATGGCTACACCTTC
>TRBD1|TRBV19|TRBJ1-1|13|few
CASSIQGDTEAFF
TGTGCCAGTAGTATACAGGGGGACACTGAAGCTTTCTTT
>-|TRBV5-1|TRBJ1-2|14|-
CASSLEGPLYGYTF
TGCGCCAGCAGCTTAGAAGGCCCACTATATGGCTACACCTTC
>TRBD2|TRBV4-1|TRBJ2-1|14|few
CASRGLAEGGEQFF
TGCGCCAGCAGAGGACTAGCGGAGGGGGGTGAGCAGTTCTTC
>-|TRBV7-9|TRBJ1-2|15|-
CASSLGDYLSDGYTF
TGTGCCAGCAGCTTGGGGGACTATCTTTCCGATGGCTACACCTTC
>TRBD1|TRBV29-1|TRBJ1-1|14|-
CSVPGTGLNTEAFF
TGCAGCGTGCCTGGGACAGGTTTGAACACTGAAGCTTTCTTT
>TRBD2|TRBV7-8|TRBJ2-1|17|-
CATFRDLAGDSYNEQFF
TGTGCCACTTTCCGTGATCTAGCGGGAGACTCCTACAATGAGCAGTTCTTC
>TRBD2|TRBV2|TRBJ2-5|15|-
CASSRLAGGQETQYF
TGTGCCAGCAGTCGACTAGCGGGAGGGCAAGAGACCCAGTACTTC
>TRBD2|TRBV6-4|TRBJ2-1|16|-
CASSNTGTSGHNEQFF
TGTGCCAGCAGTAATACCGGGACTAGCGGACACAATGAGCAGTTCTTC
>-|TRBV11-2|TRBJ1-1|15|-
CASSLDPEAYTEAFF
TGTGCCAGCAGCTTAGATCCCGAGGCGTACACTGAAGCTTTCTTT
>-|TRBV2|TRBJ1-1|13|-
CASSQGANTEAFF
TGTGCCAGCAGCCAAGGGGCGAACACTGAAGCTTTCTTT
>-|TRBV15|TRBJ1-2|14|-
CATSRDNRVLGYTF
TGTGCCACCAGCAGGGACAACAGGGTTTTGGGCTACACCTTC
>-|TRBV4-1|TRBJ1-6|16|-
CASSQGQQLLNSPLHF
TGCGCCAGCAGCCAAGGACAGCAGTTACTAAATTCACCCCTCCACTTT
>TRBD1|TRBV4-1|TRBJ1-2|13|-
CASSHAGGNGYTF
TGCGCCAGCAGCCACGCAGGGGGGAACGGCTACACCTTC
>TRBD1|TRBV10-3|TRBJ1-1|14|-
CAISGGTGDAEAFF
TGTGCCATCAGTGGGGGGACAGGGGACGCTGAAGCTTTCTTT
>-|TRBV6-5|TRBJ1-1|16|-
CASSYRGGRRYTEAFF
TGTGCCAGCAGTTACCGGGGAGGGAGAAGATACACTGAAGCTTTCTTT
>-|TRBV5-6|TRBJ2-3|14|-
CASSPEGSTDTQYF
TGTGCCAGCAGCCCGGAGGGGAGCACAGATACGCAGTATTTT
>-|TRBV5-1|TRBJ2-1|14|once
CASTLSDPRDEQFF
TGCGCCAGCACGCTTAGCGACCCACGGGATGAGCAGTTCTTC
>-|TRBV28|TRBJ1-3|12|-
CAYGPTPNTIYF
TGTGCCTATGGGCCCACCCCAAACACCATATATTTT
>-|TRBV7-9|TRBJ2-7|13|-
CASSPGIYYEQYF
TGTGCCAGCAGCCCCGGTATCTACTACGAGCAGTACTTC
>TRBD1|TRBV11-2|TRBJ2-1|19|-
CASSLSARNRGWSYNEQFF
TGTGCCAGCAGCTTGTCGGCACGGAACAGGGGCTGGTCCTACAATGAGCAGTTCTTC
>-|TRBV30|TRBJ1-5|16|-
CAWSVGLGRGHQPQHF
TGTGCCTGGAGTGTAGGGCTTGGCAGGGGCCATCAGCCCCAGCATTTT
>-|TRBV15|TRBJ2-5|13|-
CASNTGPRETQYF
TGTGCCAGTAATACAGGGCCCCGGGAGACCCAGTACTTC
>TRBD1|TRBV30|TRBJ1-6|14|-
CAWSRDREGSPLHF
TGTGCCTGGAGCCGGGACAGGGAAGGTTCACCCCTCCACTTT
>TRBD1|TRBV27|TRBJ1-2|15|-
CASSLSPGQGGGYTF
TGTGCCAGCAGTTTATCCCCGGGACAGGGGGGCGGCTACACCTTC
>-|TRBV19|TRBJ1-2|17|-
CASTPSVGRKGVYGYTF
TGTGCCAGTACCCCGTCGGTCGGCAGGAAGGGAGTTTATGGCTACACCTTC
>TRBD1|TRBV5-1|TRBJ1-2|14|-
CASQRGETGYGYTF
TGCGCCAGCCAACGGGGTGAGACAGGGTATGGCTACACCTTC
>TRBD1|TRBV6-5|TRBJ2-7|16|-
CASSYSQGIESYEQYF
TGTGCCAGCAGTTACTCACAGGGGATCGAGAGCTACGAGCAGTACTTC
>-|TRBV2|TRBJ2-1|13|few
CATRDSSYNEQFF
TGTGCCACCAGGGACTCCTCCTACAATGAGCAGTTCTTC
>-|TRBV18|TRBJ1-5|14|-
CASSPYRDNQPQHF
TGTGCCAGCTCACCTTACAGGGACAATCAGCCCCAGCATTTT
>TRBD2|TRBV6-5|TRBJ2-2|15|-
CASRAGTSGSWELFF
TGTGCCAGCAGAGCAGGGACTAGCGGGAGCTGGGAGCTGTTTTTT
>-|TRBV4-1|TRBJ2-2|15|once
CASSQGSFYTGELFF
TGCGCCAGCAGCCAAGGGAGTTTCTACACCGGGGAGCTGTTTTTT
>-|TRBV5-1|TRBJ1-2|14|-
CASSLGGVMDGYTF
TGCGCCAGCAGCTTGGGCGGGGTCATGGATGGCTACACCTTC
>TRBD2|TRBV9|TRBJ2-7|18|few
CASSVGLGLAGDPYEQYF
TGTGCCAGCAGCGTCGGATTAGGACTAGCGGGAGACCCCTACGAGCAGTACTTC
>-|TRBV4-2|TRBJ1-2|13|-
CASSQQASYGYTF
TGTGCCAGCAGCCAACAGGCTTCCTATGGCTACACCTTC
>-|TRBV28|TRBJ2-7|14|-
CASSSTGLLGEQYF
TGTGCCAGCAGTTCGACGGGACTCCTGGGCGAGCAGTACTTC
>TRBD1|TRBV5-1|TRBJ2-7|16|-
CASSWGLRDRAYEQYF
TGCGCCAGCAGCTGGGGCCTGCGGGACAGGGCCTACGAGCAGTACTTC